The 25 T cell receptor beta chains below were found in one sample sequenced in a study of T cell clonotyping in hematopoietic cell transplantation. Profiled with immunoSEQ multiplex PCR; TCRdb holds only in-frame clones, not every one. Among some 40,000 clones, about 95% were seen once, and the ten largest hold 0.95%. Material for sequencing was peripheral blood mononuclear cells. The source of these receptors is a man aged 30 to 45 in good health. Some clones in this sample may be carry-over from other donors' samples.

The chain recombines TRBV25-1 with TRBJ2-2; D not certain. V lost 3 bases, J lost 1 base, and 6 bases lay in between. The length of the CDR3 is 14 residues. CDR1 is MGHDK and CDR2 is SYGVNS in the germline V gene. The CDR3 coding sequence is TGTGCCAGCAGTGATGTAGAGAACACCGGGGAGCTGTTTTTT. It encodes CASSDVENTGELFF.

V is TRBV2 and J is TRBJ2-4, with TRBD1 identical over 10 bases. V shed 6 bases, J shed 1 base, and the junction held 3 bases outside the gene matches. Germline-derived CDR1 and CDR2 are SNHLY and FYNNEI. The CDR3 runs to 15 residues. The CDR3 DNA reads TGTGCCAGCAGAGCGGACAGGGGGGCCAAAAACATTCAGTACTTC. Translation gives CASRADRGAKNIQYF. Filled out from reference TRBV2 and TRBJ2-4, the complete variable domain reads EPEVTQTPSHQVTQMGQEVILRCVPISNHLYFYWYRQILGQKVEFLVSFYNNEISEKSEIFDDQFSVERPDGSNFTLKIRSTKLEDSAMYFCASRADRGAKNIQYFGAGTRLSVL.

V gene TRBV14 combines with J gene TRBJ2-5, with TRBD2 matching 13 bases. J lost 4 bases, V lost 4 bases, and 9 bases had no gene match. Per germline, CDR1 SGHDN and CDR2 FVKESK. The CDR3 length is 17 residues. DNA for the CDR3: TGTGCCAGCAGCCCGGGACTAGCGGGGTGGTTCGGAGAGACCCAGTACTTC. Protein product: CASSPGLAGWFGETQYF.

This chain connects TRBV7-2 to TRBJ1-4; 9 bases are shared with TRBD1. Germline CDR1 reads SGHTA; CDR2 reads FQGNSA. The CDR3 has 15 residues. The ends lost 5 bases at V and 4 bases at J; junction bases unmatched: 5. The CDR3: CASSRQGVLNEKLFF. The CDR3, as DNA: TGTGCCAGCAGCAGACAGGGGGTCCTTAATGAAAAACTGTTTTTT.

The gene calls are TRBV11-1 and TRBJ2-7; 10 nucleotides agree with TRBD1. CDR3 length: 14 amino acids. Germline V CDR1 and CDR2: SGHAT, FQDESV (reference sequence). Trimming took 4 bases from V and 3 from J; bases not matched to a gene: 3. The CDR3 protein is CASSSRDRGYEQYF. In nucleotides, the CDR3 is TGTGCCAGCAGCTCCCGGGACAGGGGCTACGAGCAGTACTTC. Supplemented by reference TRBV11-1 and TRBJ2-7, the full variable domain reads EAEVAQSPRYKITEKSQAVAFWCDPISGHATLYWYRQILGQGPELLVQFQDESVVDDSQLPKDRFSAERLKGVDSTLKIQPAELGDSAMYLCASSSRDRGYEQYFGPGTRLTVT.

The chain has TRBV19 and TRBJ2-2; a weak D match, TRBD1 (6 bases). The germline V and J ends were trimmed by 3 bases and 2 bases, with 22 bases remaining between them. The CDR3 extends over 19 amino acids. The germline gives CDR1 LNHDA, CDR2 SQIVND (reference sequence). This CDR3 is CASSIGAGALTPNTGELFF. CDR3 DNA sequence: TGTGCCAGTAGTATTGGGGCAGGGGCTCTAACCCCCAACACCGGGGAGCTGTTTTTT.

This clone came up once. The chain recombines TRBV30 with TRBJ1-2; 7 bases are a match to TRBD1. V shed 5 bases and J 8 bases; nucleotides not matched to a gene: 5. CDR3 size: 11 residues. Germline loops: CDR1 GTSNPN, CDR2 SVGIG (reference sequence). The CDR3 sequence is CAWQGGGGYTF. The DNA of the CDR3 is TGTGCCTGGCAGGGGGGAGGAGGCTACACCTTC. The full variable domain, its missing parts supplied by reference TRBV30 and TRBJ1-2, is SQTIHQWPATLVQPVGSPLSLECTVEGTSNPNLYWYRQAAGRGLQLLFYSVGIGQISSEVPQNLSASRPQDRQFILSSKKLLLSDSGFYLCAWQGGGGYTFGSGTRLTVV.

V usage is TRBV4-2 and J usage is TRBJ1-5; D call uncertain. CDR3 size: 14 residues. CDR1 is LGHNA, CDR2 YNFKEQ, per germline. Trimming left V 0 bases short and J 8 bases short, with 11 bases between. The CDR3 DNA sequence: TGTGCCAGCAGCCAAGATGGGCAGATTGAGCCCCAGCATTTT. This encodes CASSQDGQIEPQHF.

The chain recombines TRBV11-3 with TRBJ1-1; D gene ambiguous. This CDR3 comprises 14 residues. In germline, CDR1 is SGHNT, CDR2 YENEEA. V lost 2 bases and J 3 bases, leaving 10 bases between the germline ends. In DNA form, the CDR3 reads TGTGCCAGCAGCTTACGTCCTGGGGACACTGAAGCTTTCTTT. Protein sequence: CASSLRPGDTEAFF. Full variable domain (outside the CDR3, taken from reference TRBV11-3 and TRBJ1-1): EAGVVQSPRYKIIEKKQPVAFWCNPISGHNTLYWYLQNLGQGPELLIRYENEEAVDDSQLPKDRFSAERLKGVDSTLKIQPAELGDSAVYLCASSLRPGDTEAFFGQGTRLTVV.

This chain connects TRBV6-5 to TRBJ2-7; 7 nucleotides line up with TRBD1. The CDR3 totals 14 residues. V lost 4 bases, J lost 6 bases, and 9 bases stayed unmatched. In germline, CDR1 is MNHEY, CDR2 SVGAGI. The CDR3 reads CASSSTGVSGEQYF. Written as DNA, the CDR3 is TGTGCCAGCAGTTCCACAGGGGTGAGCGGCGAGCAGTACTTC.

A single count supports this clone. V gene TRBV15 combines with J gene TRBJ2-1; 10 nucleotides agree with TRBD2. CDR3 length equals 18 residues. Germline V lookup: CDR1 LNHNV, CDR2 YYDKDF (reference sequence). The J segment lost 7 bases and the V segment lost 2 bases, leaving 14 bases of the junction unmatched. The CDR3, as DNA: TGTGCCACCAGCAGAACCTTGGAGCTAGCGGGGGCGGGGAATGAGCAGTTCTTC. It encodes CATSRTLELAGAGNEQFF.

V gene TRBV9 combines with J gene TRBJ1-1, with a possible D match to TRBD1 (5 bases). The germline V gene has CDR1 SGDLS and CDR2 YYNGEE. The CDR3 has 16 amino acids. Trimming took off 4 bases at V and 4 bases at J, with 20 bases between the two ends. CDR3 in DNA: TGTGCCAGCAGCCTGGCTGAGGATCTGGGGGGCACTGAAGCTTTCTTT. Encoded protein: CASSLAEDLGGTEAFF.

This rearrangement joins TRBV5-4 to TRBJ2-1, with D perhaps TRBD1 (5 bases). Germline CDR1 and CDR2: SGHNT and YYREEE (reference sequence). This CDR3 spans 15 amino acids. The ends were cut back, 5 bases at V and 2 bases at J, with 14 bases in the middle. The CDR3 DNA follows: TGTGCCAGCAGTCGACAAGACAGACCCTACAATGAGCAGTTCTTC. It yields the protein CASSRQDRPYNEQFF.

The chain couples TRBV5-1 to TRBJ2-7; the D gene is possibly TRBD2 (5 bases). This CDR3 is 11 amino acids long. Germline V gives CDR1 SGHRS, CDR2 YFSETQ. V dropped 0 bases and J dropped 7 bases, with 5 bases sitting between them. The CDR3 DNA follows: TGCGCCAGCAGCTTGGAGCGGGAGCAGTACTTC. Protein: CASSLEREQYF. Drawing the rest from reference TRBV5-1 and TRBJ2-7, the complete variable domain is KAGVTQTPRYLIKTRGQQVTLSCSPISGHRSVSWYQQTPGQGLQFLFEYFSETQRNKGNFPGRFSGRQFSNSRSEMNVSTLELGDSALYLCASSLEREQYFGPGTRLTVT.

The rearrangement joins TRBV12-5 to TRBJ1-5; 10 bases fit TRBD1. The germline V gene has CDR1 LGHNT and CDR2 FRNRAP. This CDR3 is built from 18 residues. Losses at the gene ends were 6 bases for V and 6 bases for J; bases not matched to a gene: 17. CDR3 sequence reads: CASGSVKRQGAASQPQHF. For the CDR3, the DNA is TGTGCTAGTGGCTCCGTCAAAAGACAGGGGGCTGCTTCTCAGCCCCAGCATTTT.

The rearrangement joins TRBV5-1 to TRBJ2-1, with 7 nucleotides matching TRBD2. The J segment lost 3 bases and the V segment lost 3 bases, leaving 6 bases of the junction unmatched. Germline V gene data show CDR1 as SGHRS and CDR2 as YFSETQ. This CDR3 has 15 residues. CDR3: CASSYLAVGYNEQFF. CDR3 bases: TGCGCCAGCAGCTACCTAGCGGTTGGCTACAATGAGCAGTTCTTC. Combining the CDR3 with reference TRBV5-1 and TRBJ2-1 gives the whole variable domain KAGVTQTPRYLIKTRGQQVTLSCSPISGHRSVSWYQQTPGQGLQFLFEYFSETQRNKGNFPGRFSGRQFSNSRSEMNVSTLELGDSALYLCASSYLAVGYNEQFFGPGTRLTVL.

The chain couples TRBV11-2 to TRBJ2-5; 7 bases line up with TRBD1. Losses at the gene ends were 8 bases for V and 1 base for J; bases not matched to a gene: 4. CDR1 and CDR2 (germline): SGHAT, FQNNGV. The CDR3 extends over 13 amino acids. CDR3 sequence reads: CASEDRPQETQYF. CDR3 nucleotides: TGTGCCAGCGAGGACAGGCCCCAAGAGACCCAGTACTTC.

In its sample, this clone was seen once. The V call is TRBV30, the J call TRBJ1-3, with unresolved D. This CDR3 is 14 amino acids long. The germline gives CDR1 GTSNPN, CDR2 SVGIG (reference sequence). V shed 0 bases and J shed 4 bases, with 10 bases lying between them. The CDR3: CAWSVRSGGNTIYF. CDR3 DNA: TGTGCCTGGAGTGTGCGGTCTGGGGGAAACACCATATATTTT.

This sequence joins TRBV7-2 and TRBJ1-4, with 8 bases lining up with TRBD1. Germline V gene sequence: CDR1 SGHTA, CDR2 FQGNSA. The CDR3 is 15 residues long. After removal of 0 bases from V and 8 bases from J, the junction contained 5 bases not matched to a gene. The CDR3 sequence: CASSLARTGLEKLFF. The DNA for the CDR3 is TGTGCCAGCAGCTTAGCCAGGACAGGGTTAGAAAAACTGTTTTTT.

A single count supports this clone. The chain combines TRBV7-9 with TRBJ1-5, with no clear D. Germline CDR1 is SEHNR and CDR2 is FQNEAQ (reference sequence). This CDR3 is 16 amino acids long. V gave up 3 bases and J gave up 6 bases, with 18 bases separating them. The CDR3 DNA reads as TGTGCCAGCAGCTTGAGCCGAAGCGACATGAGTCAGCCCCAGCATTTT. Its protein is CASSLSRSDMSQPQHF.

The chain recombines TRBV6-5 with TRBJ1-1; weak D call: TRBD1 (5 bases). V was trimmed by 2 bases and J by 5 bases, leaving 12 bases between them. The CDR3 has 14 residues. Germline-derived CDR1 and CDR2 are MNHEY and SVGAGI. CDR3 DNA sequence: TGTGCCAGCAGTTACGGGACCCCCCTAACTGAAGCTTTCTTT. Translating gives CASSYGTPLTEAFF.

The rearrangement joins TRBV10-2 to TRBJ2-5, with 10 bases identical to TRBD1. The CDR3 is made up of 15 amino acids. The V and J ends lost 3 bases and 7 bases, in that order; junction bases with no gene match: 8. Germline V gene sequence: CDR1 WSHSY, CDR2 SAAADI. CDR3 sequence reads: CASSDGTGAVRTQYF. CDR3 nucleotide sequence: TGCGCCAGCAGTGACGGGACAGGGGCGGTTCGGACCCAGTACTTC.

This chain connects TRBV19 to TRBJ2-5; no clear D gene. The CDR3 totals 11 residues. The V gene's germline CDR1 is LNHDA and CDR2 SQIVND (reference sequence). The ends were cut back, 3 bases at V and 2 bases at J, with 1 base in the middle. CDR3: CASSIQETQYF. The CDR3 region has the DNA TGTGCCAGTAGTATTCAAGAGACCCAGTACTTC. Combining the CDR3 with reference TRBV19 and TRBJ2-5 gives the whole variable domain DGGITQSPKYLFRKEGQNVTLSCEQNLNHDAMYWYRQDPGQGLRLIYYSQIVNDFQKGDIAEGYSVSREKKESFPLTVTSAQKNPTAFYLCASSIQETQYFGPGTRLLVL.

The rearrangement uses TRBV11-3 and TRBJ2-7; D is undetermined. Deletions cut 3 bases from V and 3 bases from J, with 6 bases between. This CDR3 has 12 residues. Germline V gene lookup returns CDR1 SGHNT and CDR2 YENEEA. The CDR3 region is CASSFDDYEQYF. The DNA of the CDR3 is TGTGCCAGCAGCTTCGACGACTACGAGCAGTACTTC.

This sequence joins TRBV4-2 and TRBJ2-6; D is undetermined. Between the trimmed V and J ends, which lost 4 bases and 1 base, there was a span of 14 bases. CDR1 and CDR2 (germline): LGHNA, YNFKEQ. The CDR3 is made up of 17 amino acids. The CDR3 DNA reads TGTGCCAGCAGCCCCCGTTCGGTAGGTTCTGGGGCCAACGTCCTGACTTTC. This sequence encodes CASSPRSVGSGANVLTF.